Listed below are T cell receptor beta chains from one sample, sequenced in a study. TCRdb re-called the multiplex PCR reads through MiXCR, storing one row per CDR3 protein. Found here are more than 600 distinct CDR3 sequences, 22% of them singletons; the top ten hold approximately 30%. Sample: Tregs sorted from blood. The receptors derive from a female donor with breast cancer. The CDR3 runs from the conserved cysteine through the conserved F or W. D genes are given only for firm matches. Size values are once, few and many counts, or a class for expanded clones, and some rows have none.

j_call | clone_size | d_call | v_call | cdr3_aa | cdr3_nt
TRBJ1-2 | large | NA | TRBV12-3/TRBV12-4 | CASRHGASYGYTF | TGTGCCAGCAGGCACGGCGCGAGCTATGGCTACACCTTC
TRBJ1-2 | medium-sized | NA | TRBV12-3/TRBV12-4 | CASSRRDIRYGYTF | TGTGCCAGCAGTCGTCGGGACATTCGCTATGGCTACACCTTC
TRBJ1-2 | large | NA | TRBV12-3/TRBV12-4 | CASSLVEGTNYGYTF | TGTGCCAGCAGTTTAGTGGAGGGGACGAACTATGGCTACACCTTC
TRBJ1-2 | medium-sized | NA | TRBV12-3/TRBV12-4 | CASRRGQANYGYTF | TGTGCCAGCCGAAGAGGGCAGGCGAACTATGGCTACACCTTC
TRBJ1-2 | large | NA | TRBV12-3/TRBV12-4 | CASSRGVDGYTF | TGTGCCAGCAGTCGTGGGGTAGATGGCTACACCTTC
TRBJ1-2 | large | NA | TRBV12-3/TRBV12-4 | CASSWDSGAYGYTF | TGTGCCAGCAGTTGGGACTCCGGCGCCTATGGCTACACCTTC
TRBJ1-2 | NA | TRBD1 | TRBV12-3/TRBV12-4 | CASRGTGYGYTF | TGTGCCAGTCGAGGGACAGGCTATGGCTACACCTTC
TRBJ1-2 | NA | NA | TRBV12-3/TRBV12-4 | CASSLSGGRNYGYTF | TGTGCCAGCAGTTTATCTGGCGGACGAAACTATGGCTACACCTTC
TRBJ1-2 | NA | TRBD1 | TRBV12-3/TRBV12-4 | CASSLLTTGSYGYTF | TGTGCCAGCAGTCTACTGACGACAGGGTCCTATGGCTACACCTTC
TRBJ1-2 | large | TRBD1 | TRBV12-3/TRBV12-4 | CASSPRQGFYYTF | TGTGCCAGCAGTCCCCGACAGGGCTTTTACTACACCTTC
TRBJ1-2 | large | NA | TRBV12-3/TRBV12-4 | CASRDNNYGYTF | TGTGCCAGCCGCGACAATAACTATGGCTACACCTTC
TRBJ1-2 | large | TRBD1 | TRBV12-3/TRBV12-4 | CASTPGQGYGYTF | TGTGCCAGCACTCCGGGACAGGGATATGGCTACACCTTC
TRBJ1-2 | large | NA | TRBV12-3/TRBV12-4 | CASSLRVTTYGYTF | TGTGCCAGCAGTTTACGGGTGACAACTTATGGCTACACCTTC
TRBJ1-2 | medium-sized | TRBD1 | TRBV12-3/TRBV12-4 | CASSPGQMGGYTF | TGTGCCAGCAGTCCGGGACAGATGGGAGGCTACACCTTC
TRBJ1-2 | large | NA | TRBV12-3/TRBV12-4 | CASSFSNYGYTF | TGTGCCAGCAGTTTCTCGAACTATGGCTACACCTTC
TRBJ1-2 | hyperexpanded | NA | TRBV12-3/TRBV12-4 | CASSLKGRYTF | TGTGCCAGCAGTTTAAAGGGTCGCTACACCTTC
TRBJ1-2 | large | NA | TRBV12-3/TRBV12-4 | CASSARNYGYTF | TGTGCCAGCAGTGCGCGTAACTATGGCTACACCTTC
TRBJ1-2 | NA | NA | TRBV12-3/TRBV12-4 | CASSHSDYGYTF | TGTGCCAGCAGTCACTCAGACTATGGCTACACCTTC
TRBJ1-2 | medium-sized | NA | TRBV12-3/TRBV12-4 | CASRVYLEGSYTF | TGTGCCAGCAGAGTTTACCTCGAGGGAAGCTACACCTTC
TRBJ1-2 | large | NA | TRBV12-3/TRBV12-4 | CASRPDRWEGYTF | TGTGCCAGCAGACCAGACAGGTGGGAAGGCTACACCTTC
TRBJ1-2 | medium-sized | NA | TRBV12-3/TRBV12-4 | CASSLASGLGYGYTF | TGTGCCAGCAGTTTAGCGTCAGGGCTTGGCTATGGCTACACCTTC
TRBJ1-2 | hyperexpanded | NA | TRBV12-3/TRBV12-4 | CASRQGTGGYTF | TGTGCCAGCAGGCAGGGGACGGGTGGCTACACCTTC
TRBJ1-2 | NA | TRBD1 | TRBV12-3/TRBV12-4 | CASSRQGRIYGYTF | TGTGCCAGCAGTAGACAGGGGCGGATCTATGGCTACACCTTC
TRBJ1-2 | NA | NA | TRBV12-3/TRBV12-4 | CASSSPYSGEGYTF | TGTGCCAGCAGTTCACCGTACAGTGGGGAAGGCTACACCTTC
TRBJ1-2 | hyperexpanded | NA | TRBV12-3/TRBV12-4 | CASSYREEVYGYTF | TGTGCCAGCAGTTACAGGGAGGAGGTCTATGGCTACACCTTC
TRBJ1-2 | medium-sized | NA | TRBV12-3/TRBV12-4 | CASSLLQGSYGYTF | TGTGCCAGCAGTCTATTGCAGGGAAGCTATGGCTACACCTTC
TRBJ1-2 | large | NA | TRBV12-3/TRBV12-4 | CASWEHQNGYTF | TGTGCCAGCTGGGAGCATCAGAATGGCTACACCTTC
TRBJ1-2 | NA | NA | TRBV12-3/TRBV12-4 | CASSFGTSGYTF | TGTGCCAGCAGTTTCGGGACATCAGGCTACACCTTC
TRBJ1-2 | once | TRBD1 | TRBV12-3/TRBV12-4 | CASSPRTGSPSGYTF | TGTGCCAGCAGCCCTAGGACAGGGAGTCCTAGTGGCTACACCTTC
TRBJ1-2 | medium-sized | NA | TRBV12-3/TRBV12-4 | CASSQDRIYGYTF | TGTGCCAGCAGTCAAGACAGGATCTATGGCTACACCTTC
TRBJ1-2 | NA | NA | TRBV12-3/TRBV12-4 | CASSPTRGYGYTF | TGTGCCAGCAGTCCGACAAGGGGCTATGGCTACACCTTC
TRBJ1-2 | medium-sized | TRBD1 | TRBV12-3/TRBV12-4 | CASSPTRTGIYGYTF | TGTGCCAGCAGCCCTACCCGGACAGGCATCTATGGCTACACCTTC
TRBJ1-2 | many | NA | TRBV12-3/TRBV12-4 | CASGYRERFEGYTF | TGTGCCAGCGGCTACAGGGAGCGCTTCGAAGGCTACACCTTC
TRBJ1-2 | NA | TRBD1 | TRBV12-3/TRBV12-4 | CASRPGQMGGYTF | TGTGCCAGTAGGCCGGGACAGATGGGAGGCTACACCTTC
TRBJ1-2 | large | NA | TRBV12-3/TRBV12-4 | CASSKGLGYTF | TGTGCCAGCAGTAAGGGCCTAGGCTACACCTTC
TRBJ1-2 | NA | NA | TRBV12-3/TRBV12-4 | CASSLVDGANYGYTF | TGTGCCAGCAGTTTAGTGGACGGGGCGAACTATGGCTACACCTTC
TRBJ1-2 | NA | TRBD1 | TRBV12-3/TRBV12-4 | CASSGGQGFYGYTF | TGTGCCAGCAGTGGCGGACAGGGATTCTATGGCTACACCTTC
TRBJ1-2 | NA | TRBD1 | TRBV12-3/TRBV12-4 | CASSRRQGENGYTF | TGTGCCAGCAGTAGACGACAGGGCGAAAATGGCTACACCTTC
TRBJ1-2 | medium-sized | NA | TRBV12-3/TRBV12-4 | CASSLAQEDYTF | TGTGCCAGCAGTTTAGCGCAGGAGGACTACACCTTC
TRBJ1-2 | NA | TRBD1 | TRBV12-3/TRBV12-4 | CASSHRGQGFYGYTF | TGTGCCAGCAGCCACCGGGGACAGGGCTTCTATGGCTACACCTTC
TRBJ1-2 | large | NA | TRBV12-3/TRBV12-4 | CASSFPGSPHGYTF | TGTGCCAGCAGTTTCCCCGGATCTCCCCACGGCTACACCTTC
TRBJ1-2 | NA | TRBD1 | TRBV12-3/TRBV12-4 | CASRKGQGYGYTF | TGTGCCAGCAGGAAAGGACAGGGCTATGGCTACACCTTC
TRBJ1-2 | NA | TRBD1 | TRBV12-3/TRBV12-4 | CASSIDRVAYGYTF | TGTGCCAGCAGCATAGACAGGGTCGCCTATGGCTACACCTTC
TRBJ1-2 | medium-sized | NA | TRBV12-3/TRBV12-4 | CASSSSGIYGYTF | TGTGCCAGCAGTTCCTCGGGGATCTATGGCTACACCTTC
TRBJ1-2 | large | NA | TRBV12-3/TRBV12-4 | CASSFRSRGEGTF | TGTGCCAGCAGTTTTCGATCCCGTGGCGAGGGCACCTTC
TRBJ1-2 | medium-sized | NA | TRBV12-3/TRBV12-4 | CASSLADSNYGYTF | TGTGCCAGCAGTTTGGCGGATTCTAACTATGGCTACACCTTC
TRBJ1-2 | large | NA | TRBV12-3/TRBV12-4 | CASTATATNYGYTF | TGTGCCAGCACTGCGACAGCTACCAACTATGGCTACACCTTC
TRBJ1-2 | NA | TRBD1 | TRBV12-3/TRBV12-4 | CATRRGQAYGYTF | TGTGCCACCCGCCGGGGACAGGCGTATGGCTACACCTTC
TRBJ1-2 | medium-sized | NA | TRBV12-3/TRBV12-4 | CASSLRVGKDTF | TGTGCCAGCAGTTTAAGGGTAGGGAAGGACACCTTC
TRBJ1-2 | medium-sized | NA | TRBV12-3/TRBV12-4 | CASSLSQIVGYGYTF | TGTGCCAGCAGTTTATCCCAAATCGTAGGCTATGGCTACACCTTC
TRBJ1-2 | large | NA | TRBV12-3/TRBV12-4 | CASTRVRGYTF | TGTGCCAGTACAAGGGTGCGTGGCTACACCTTC
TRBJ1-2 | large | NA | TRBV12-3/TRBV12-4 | CASSLTDNYGYTF | TGTGCCAGCAGTTTAACTGACAACTATGGCTACACCTTC